These 30 T cell receptor beta chains originate from one sample sequenced in a study of blood T cell repertoires in COVID-19. Here immunoSEQ multiplex PCR was the method, and the copy in TCRdb shows in-frame clones only, minus some. The table shows hundreds of thousands of clones, with 70% to 90% occurring only once. The specimen sequenced was PBMCs or T cells enriched from blood (not recorded which). Receptor source: a woman aged 35 to 49 who had recovered from COVID-19.

The chain joins TRBV12-3 or TRBV12-4 to TRBJ1-2, with D maybe TRBD1 (5 bases). The CDR3 consists of 13 residues. Trimming shortened V by 0 bases and J by 7 bases, and 9 bases separated the two germline ends. The CDR3 protein is CASSLAQGFGYTF. Here the CDR3 DNA reads TGTGCCAGCAGTTTAGCGCAGGGTTTTGGCTACACCTTC.

The chain carries TRBV7-8 and TRBJ2-3, with TRBD2 identical over 12 bases. The germline gives CDR1 SGHVS, CDR2 FQNEAQ. Losses at the gene ends were 7 bases for V and 6 bases for J; bases not matched to a gene: 11. The CDR3 consists of 16 residues. For the CDR3, the DNA is TGTGCCAGCACCGCGGCCCTAGCGGGAGGGGGCGATACGCAGTATTTT. Amino acid sequence: CASTAALAGGGDTQYF.

V and J are TRBV5-4 and TRBJ2-2, with D possibly matching TRBD1 (5 bases). The CDR3 totals 14 residues. V lost 0 bases to trimming and J lost 6 bases, with 9 bases between them. Germline V gives CDR1 SGHNT, CDR2 YYREEE (reference sequence). CDR3 nucleotide sequence: TGTGCCAGCAGCTTGGGTCAGGGCGCCGGGGAGCTGTTTTTT. Translating gives CASSLGQGAGELFF.

This chain uses TRBV27 with TRBJ1-6; tentatively, D is TRBD1 (6 bases). The germline V gene has CDR1 MNHEY and CDR2 SMNVEV (reference sequence). The CDR3 extends over 15 amino acids. V lost 6 bases to trimming and J lost 5 bases, with 14 bases between them. DNA of the CDR3: TGTGCCAGCAGGCCCAACAGGGTACATAATTCACCCCTCCACTTT. It specifies CASRPNRVHNSPLHF.

The gene calls are TRBV7-6 and TRBJ1-4; the match to TRBD1 covers 8 bases. The V segment lost 5 bases and the J segment 14 bases; nucleotides outside the gene matches: 10. This CDR3 is built from 13 residues. Germline V CDR1 and CDR2: SGHVS, FNYEAQ. CDR3 bases: TGTGCCAGCAGCCCCTACTCGGGACAGGCTCTGTTTTTT. This sequence encodes CASSPYSGQALFF.

The chain combines TRBV7-8 with TRBJ2-3; 9 bases are shared with TRBD2. Germline CDR1 SGHVS, CDR2 FQNEAQ. The V and J ends lost 5 bases and 0 bases, in that order; junction bases with no gene match: 6. CDR3 size: 16 residues. The CDR3 DNA is TGTGCCAGCAGCACCGGACTAGCGCCAAGCACAGATACGCAGTATTTT. It translates to CASSTGLAPSTDTQYF.

This clone was detected only once. This chain connects TRBV7-3 to TRBJ1-1; the D is unclear. The V and J ends lost 1 base and 0 bases respectively, with 12 bases between them. Germline CDR1 is SGHTA and CDR2 is FQGTGA. This CDR3 region has 16 residues. This CDR3 is CASSLNSPAMNTEAFF. In DNA, the CDR3 is TGTGCCAGCAGCTTAAATTCGCCAGCGATGAACACTGAAGCTTTCTTT.

This clone has just one count. The gene calls are TRBV28 and TRBJ2-7; D is possibly TRBD1 (7 bases). The length of the CDR3 is 15 residues. V dropped 6 bases and J dropped 7 bases, with 22 bases sitting between them. Germline V lookup: CDR1 MDHEN, CDR2 SYDVKM. As DNA, the CDR3 is TGTGCCAGCAGGACGGGGGCAGGGGGGAGGTTGGAGCAGTACTTC. It is translated as CASRTGAGGRLEQYF.

The chain links TRBV10-1 to TRBJ2-6; 7 nucleotides align to TRBD1. Germline CDR1 reads WNHNN; CDR2 reads SYGVQD (reference sequence). The CDR3 consists of 18 residues. Losses at the gene ends were 6 bases for V and 0 bases for J; bases not matched to a gene: 11. The CDR3 loop reads CASRGMTGSVSGANVLTF. CDR3 nucleotide sequence: TGCGCCAGCAGAGGAATGACAGGGTCGGTCTCTGGGGCCAACGTCCTGACTTTC.

The chain recombines TRBV7-3 with TRBJ2-1, with TRBD2 matching over 9 bases. CDR1 SGHTA and CDR2 FQGTGA come from the germline V gene. CDR3 length: 16 amino acids. With V trimmed by 2 bases and J by 7 bases, 9 bases remained unmatched. The chain's CDR3 is CASSLQAGGMTNEQFF. CDR3 nucleotide sequence: TGTGCCAGCAGCTTACAGGCGGGAGGGATGACGAATGAGCAGTTCTTC. Full variable domain (rest looked up from reference TRBV7-3 and TRBJ2-1): GAGVSQTPSNKVTEKGKYVELRCDPISGHTALYWYRQSLGQGPEFLIYFQGTGAADDSGLPNDRFFAVRPEGSVSTLKIQRTERGDSAVYLCASSLQAGGMTNEQFFGPGTRLTVL.

V is TRBV28 and J is TRBJ2-5; unclear D gene. Germline values: CDR1 MDHEN, CDR2 SYDVKM. This CDR3 is built from 14 residues. Trimming removed 3 bases from V and 2 bases from J, with 10 bases in between. The chain's CDR3 is CASSFGGMQETQYF. Here the CDR3 DNA reads TGTGCCAGCAGTTTTGGCGGCATGCAAGAGACCCAGTACTTC.

V gene TRBV28 combines with J gene TRBJ1-1; a possible D gene is TRBD1 (5 bases). The germline gives CDR1 MDHEN, CDR2 SYDVKM. V gave up 4 bases and J gave up 4 bases, with 13 bases separating them. The CDR3 extends over 14 amino acids. CDR3 sequence reads: CASSSGGPSTEAFF. DNA of the CDR3: TGTGCCAGCAGTTCCGGGGGACCCTCCACTGAAGCTTTCTTT.

This clone was detected once. The V and J genes are TRBV24-1 and TRBJ1-5, with 10 positions matching TRBD1. The V and J ends lost 3 bases and 5 bases, in that order; junction bases with no gene match: 21. Germline V gives CDR1 KGHDR, CDR2 SFDVKD. The CDR3 loop spans 21 amino acids. CDR3: CATSDPHPRTGGESRHQPQHF. CDR3 nucleotide sequence: TGTGCCACCAGTGATCCACACCCCCGGACAGGGGGAGAGAGTAGACATCAGCCCCAGCATTTT.

The chain employs TRBV7-9 and TRBJ1-3; no definite D call. The CDR3 has 13 amino acids. Trimming took 7 bases from V and 2 from J, leaving 9 bases between them. Germline CDR1 and CDR2: SEHNR and FQNEAQ (reference sequence). CDR3: CASTGGAGNTIYF. The CDR3 nucleotides read TGTGCCAGCACGGGCGGGGCTGGAAACACCATATATTTT.

The rearrangement uses TRBV6-5 and TRBJ1-1; the D gene is possibly TRBD1 (5 bases). Trimming cost V 6 bases and J 4 bases, with 15 bases left between them. This CDR3 comprises 14 residues. The germline gives CDR1 MNHEY, CDR2 SVGAGI. Here the CDR3 reads CASRRDLSGTEAFF. The CDR3 DNA reads as TGTGCCAGCAGGCGGGACCTAAGCGGCACTGAAGCTTTCTTT.

This rearrangement joins TRBV4-1 to TRBJ2-6, with D unresolved. Germline assignment: CDR1 MGHRA and CDR2 YSYEKL. Deletions cut 2 bases from V and 0 bases from J, with 14 bases between. The CDR3 runs to 18 residues. CDR3 sequence (DNA): TGCGCCAGCAGCCAACCCAATGACATCTACTCTGGGGCCAACGTCCTGACTTTC. As protein: CASSQPNDIYSGANVLTF.

V and J are TRBV21-1 and TRBJ2-5; TRBD2 is the table's D call and was not checked against the DNA. TRBV21-1 is described as a pseudogene. This CDR3 is 17 amino acids long. CDR3 in DNA: TGTGCCAGCAGCGCCGGGCCTGCCCGGGACCGGGGGAGGAGAGGGTACTTC. Translated: CASSAGPARDRGRRGYF.

This chain connects TRBV3-1 (or the pseudogene TRBV3-2) to TRBJ1-6; tentative D call: TRBD1 (6 bases). The germline V gene encodes CDR1 LGHDT and CDR2 YNNKEL (reference sequence). The CDR3 contains 14 residues. Trimming took 4 bases from V and 4 from J, leaving 8 bases between them. CDR3: CASSLGQYNSPLHF. CDR3 nucleotides: TGTGCCAGCAGCCTCGGACAGTATAATTCACCCCTCCACTTT.

The V and J genes are TRBV6-5 and TRBJ1-1; TRBD1 is a possible D gene (6 bases). V was clipped by 2 bases and J by 7 bases, with 14 bases between them. Looked up from germline, CDR1 is MNHEY and CDR2 is SVGAGI. The CDR3 has 14 residues. The CDR3 region has the DNA TGTGCCAGCAGTTACGACAGGTGGTCGGTTGAAGCTTTCTTT. Protein sequence: CASSYDRWSVEAFF.

The chain combines TRBV4-3 with TRBJ2-6, with no clear D. Trimming left V 4 bases short and J 0 bases short, with 7 bases between. CDR3 length equals 15 residues. CDR1 and CDR2 from the germline V gene are LGHNA and YSLEER. CDR3 region: CASSPPGSGANVLTF. In DNA, the CDR3 is TGCGCCAGCAGCCCACCCGGCTCTGGGGCCAACGTCCTGACTTTC.

The chain joins TRBV2 to TRBJ1-6, with 7 bases identical to TRBD1. J lost 5 bases, V lost 4 bases, and 5 bases had no gene match. This CDR3 contains 15 residues. Looked up from germline, CDR1 is SNHLY and CDR2 is FYNNEI. The CDR3 region has the DNA TGTGCCAGCAGTGGGACAGGTTTGGATAATTCACCCCTCCACTTT. This codes for CASSGTGLDNSPLHF.

This rearrangement joins TRBV30 to TRBJ2-7; 14 positions agree with TRBD2. V lost 3 bases, J lost 4 bases, and 5 bases stayed unmatched. Germline CDR1 GTSNPN, CDR2 SVGIG (reference sequence). CDR3 length: 15 amino acids. The CDR3 coding sequence is TGTGCCTGGAGCGCAGGGACTAGCGGGAGTTACGAGCAGTACTTC. Its translation: CAWSAGTSGSYEQYF.

J is TRBJ2-7 and V is TRBV5-5, with TRBD1 matching 7 bases. This CDR3 region has 15 residues. Germline trimming cut 6 bases from V and 3 bases from J; bases unmatched to any gene: 12. Germline lookup yields CDR1 SGHKS and CDR2 YYEKEE (reference sequence). The DNA for the CDR3 is TGTGCCAGCAACAGGATCCAGGGGACAGACTACGAGCAGTACTTC. It yields the protein CASNRIQGTDYEQYF.

The J gene is TRBJ2-7, the V gene TRBV30; D unclear. The CDR3 contains 13 residues. CDR1 and CDR2 from the germline V gene are GTSNPN and SVGIG (reference sequence). The V and J ends lost 4 bases and 6 bases respectively, with 16 bases between them. Written as DNA, the CDR3 is TGTGCCTGGACCCAGGATTATACGACCGAGCAGTACTTC. This translates into CAWTQDYTTEQYF.

The chain combines TRBV24-1 with TRBJ2-3, with TRBD1 matching 7 bases. CDR3 length equals 15 residues. V lost 4 bases to trimming and J lost 2 bases; unmatched junction nucleotides: 5. Germline V lookup: CDR1 KGHDR, CDR2 SFDVKD. CDR3 in amino acids: CATSDRTGATDTQYF. DNA for the CDR3: TGTGCCACCAGTGACCGAACAGGGGCCACAGATACGCAGTATTTT.

J is TRBJ2-6 and V is TRBV24-1; D is perhaps TRBD1 (6 bases). CDR3 length equals 15 residues. The V end was cut by 7 bases, the J end by 1 base, with 10 bases between. Germline-derived CDR1 and CDR2 are KGHDR and SFDVKD. CDR3 DNA: TGTGCCACCAGCGACAGGAGGTCTGGGGCCAACGTCCTGACTTTC. The encoded protein is CATSDRRSGANVLTF.

The V call is TRBV14, the J call TRBJ2-7; 9 bases are a match to TRBD1. This CDR3 is built from 15 residues. Looked up from germline, CDR1 is SGHDN and CDR2 is FVKESK. V lost 4 bases and J lost 0; bases outside the gene matches: 4. In nucleotides, the CDR3 is TGTGCCAGCAGCCGATCGGGACAGGGCTCCTACGAGCAGTACTTC. This codes for CASSRSGQGSYEQYF.

The chain links TRBV6-5 to TRBJ2-5, with TRBD1 as a possible D gene (7 bases). Germline V CDR1 and CDR2: MNHEY, SVGAGI. V was clipped by 4 bases and J by 3 bases, with 18 bases between them. This CDR3 is 16 amino acids long. The CDR3 bases are TGTGCCAGCAGTTGGACCCAGGGACAGCGGGAAGAGACCCAGTACTTC. It yields the protein CASSWTQGQREETQYF.

This chain joins TRBV7-2 and TRBJ1-2; TRBD1 aligns across 7 bases. Looked up from germline, CDR1 is SGHTA and CDR2 is FQGNSA. V lost 4 bases to trimming and J lost 9 bases; unmatched junction nucleotides: 8. The CDR3 runs to 13 residues. CDR3 coding DNA: TGTGCCAGCAGCTCCGACAGGGATAGTAGCTACACCTTC. Its protein product is CASSSDRDSSYTF. Variable domain in full (rest from reference TRBV7-2 and TRBJ1-2): GAGVSQSPSNKVTEKGKDVELRCDPISGHTALYWYRQSLGQGLEFLIYFQGNSAPDKSGLPSDRFSAERTGGSVSTLTIQRTQQEDSAVYLCASSSDRDSSYTFGSGTRLTVV.

The genes are TRBV6-4 and TRBJ2-3, with D possibly being TRBD2 (7 bases). The germline V and J ends were trimmed by 4 bases and 4 bases, with 24 bases remaining between them. This CDR3 region has 18 residues. The germline V gene encodes CDR1 MRHNA and CDR2 SNTAGT. The CDR3, as DNA: TGTGCCAGCAGTGCCAGCCCACAGGGCCCTAGCGGTCCAGATACGCAGTATTTT. It codes for CASSASPQGPSGPDTQYF.